This T cell receptor (beta chain) is from a study of T-cell memory formation after mild COVID-19. Turning to the study itself: The two donors had largely donor-specific TCR clusters.

V lost 6 bases and J lost 6, with 14 bases in between. The CDR3 consists of 14 residues. From the 5' RACE reads, TCRdb called clonotypes with MiXCR, one entry per CDR3 protein. This sample has 400,000 to 450,000 distinct CDR3 sequences, with 18% found just once. Many counts were recorded for this clonotype. The specimen was PBMCs or a T cell subset sorted from them (not recorded which). This receptor was identified in a man between 18 and 35 years old who had mild COVID-19 (a few samples of this study predate the infection). Cell type and time point are not known. The chain employs TRBV12-3 or TRBV12-4 and TRBJ2-2; the D gene is possibly TRBD1 (5 bases). The CDR3 sequence: CASSKQVSSGELFF. The CDR3 coding sequence is TGTGCCAGCAGCAAACAGGTCTCGTCCGGGGAGCTGTTTTTT.